This T cell receptor (beta chain) was obtained from a study of shared clonotypes between healthy human individuals. Terminally differentiated effector memory CD45RA+ cells were left out of the naive CD8 fraction, which was CD45RO-negative and positively selected for CCR7. Germline CDR1 reads SGHNT; CDR2 reads YYREEE (reference sequence). V lost 4 bases to trimming and J lost 5 bases, with 19 bases between them. This CDR3 region has 15 residues. Data came from immunoSEQ multiplex PCR; TCRdb stores just in-frame clones and leaves some out. The sample consists of roughly 2 million clones, about 95% of them appearing once.

This chain joins TRBV5-4 and TRBJ2-7; D tentatively reads TRBD1 or TRBD2 (6 bases each). The sequencing sample was made of naive CD8+ T cells sorted from blood. This receptor was taken from a man between 18 and 29 years old in good health. The CDR3 sequence is CASSPQGLFYDEQYF. The CDR3 DNA sequence: TGTGCCAGCAGCCCACAGGGACTGTTTTACGACGAGCAGTACTTC.